A single T cell receptor beta chain is shown here with its context. The sample comes from a study of blood T cell repertoires in COVID-19. Study context: T cells, B-cell-depleted T cells, or PBMCs provided the cDNA or gDNA that served as material.

Study processing details: Quantification of nucleated cells was approximated via reference gene primer amplification. TCRdb's table, derived via immunoSEQ multiplex PCR, lists solely in-frame clones and lacks some. The D gene and trimming were derived from the DNA, and the V and J assignments and clone size from that table. The sample holds about 83,000 clones; about 84% are singletons and the top ten take about 8%. This CDR3 has 17 residues. The junction had 8 bases not matched to a gene; V was cut back by 4 bases and J by 5 bases. The receptor's source is a man aged 50-60 years with active COVID-19. Material for sequencing was peripheral blood. This chain joins TRBV5-3 and TRBJ2-2; 13 bases map to TRBD2. TRBV5-3 is identified as an open reading frame with a role that is uncertain. This CDR3 is CARSAGLAGVLTGELFF. The CDR3 DNA follows: TGTGCCAGAAGCGCAGGACTAGCGGGAGTTTTAACCGGGGAGCTGTTTTTT.